This T cell receptor (beta chain) is drawn from a study of T cell changes during pregnancy in multiple sclerosis. The data were produced by immunoSEQ multiplex PCR, yet TCRdb's version contains in-frame clones alone and is incomplete. Among 50,000 to 65,000 clones listed, 90% to 95% were seen once. This CDR3 is built from 13 residues. Per germline, CDR1 MNHEY and CDR2 SVGAGI. V was trimmed by 7 bases and J by 7 bases, leaving 13 bases between them. The V call is TRBV6-5, the J call TRBJ2-2; D gene unclear. Sequencing used CD8+ T cells from peripheral blood mononuclear cells, obtained in the second trimester of pregnancy. This TCR came from a female donor with multiple sclerosis, enrolled in a pregnancy study. The CDR3 protein is CASTPVGGGELFF. In nucleotides, the CDR3 is TGTGCCAGCACCCCTGTCGGTGGCGGGGAGCTGTTTTTT.